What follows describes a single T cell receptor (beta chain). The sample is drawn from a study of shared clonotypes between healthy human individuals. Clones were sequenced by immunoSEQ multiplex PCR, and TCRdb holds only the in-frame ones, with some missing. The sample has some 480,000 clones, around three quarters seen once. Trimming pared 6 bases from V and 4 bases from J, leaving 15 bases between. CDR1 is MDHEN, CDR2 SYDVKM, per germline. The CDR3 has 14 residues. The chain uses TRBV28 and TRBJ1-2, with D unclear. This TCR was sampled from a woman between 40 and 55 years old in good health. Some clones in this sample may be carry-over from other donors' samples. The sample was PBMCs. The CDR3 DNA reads TGTGCCAGCAGGCAGACGGACGGGAGCTATGGCTACACCTTC. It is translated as CASRQTDGSYGYTF.